This entry is about one TCR beta chain. Profiling relied on immunoSEQ multiplex PCR, and the TCRdb table lists in-frame clones only, not all of them. The sample lists about 250,000 clones; about 82% were seen once. This specimen belongs to a study of blood T cell repertoires in COVID-19. The length of the CDR3 is 18 residues. Looked up from germline, CDR1 is SGHNT and CDR2 is YYREEE (reference sequence). V lost 0 bases to trimming and J lost 4 bases; unmatched junction nucleotides: 11. The sequencing sample was made of peripheral blood. The rearrangement uses TRBV5-4 and TRBJ1-3, with TRBD1 identical over 9 bases. This receptor was taken from a woman aged 60-75 years with active or convalescent COVID-19. CDR3 DNA sequence: TGTGCCAGCAGCTTGGGCCCAGGACAGGGGATACGCGGAAACACCATATATTTT. The encoded protein is CASSLGPGQGIRGNTIYF.